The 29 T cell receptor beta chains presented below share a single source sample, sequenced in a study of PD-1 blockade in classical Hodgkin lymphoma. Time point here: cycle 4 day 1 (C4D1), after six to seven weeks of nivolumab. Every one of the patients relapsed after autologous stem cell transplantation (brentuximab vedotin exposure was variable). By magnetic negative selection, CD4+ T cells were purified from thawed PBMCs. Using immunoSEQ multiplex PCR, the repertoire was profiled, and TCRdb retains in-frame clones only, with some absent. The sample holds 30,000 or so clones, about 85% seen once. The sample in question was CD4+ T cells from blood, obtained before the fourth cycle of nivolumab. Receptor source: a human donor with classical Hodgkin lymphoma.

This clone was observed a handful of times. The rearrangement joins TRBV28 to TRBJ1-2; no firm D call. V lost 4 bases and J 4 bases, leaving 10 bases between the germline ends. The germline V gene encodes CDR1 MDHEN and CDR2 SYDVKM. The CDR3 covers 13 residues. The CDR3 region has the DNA TGTGCCAGCAGTTACGGGAAGCCCTATGGCTACACCTTC. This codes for CASSYGKPYGYTF.

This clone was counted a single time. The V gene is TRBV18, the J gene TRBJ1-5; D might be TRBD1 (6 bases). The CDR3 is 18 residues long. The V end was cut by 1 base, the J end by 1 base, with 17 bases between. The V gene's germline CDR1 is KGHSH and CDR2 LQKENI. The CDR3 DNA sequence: TGTGCCAGCTCACCACGTCCCCAGGGGAGTAGGAGCAATCAGCCCCAGCATTTT. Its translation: CASSPRPQGSRSNQPQHF.

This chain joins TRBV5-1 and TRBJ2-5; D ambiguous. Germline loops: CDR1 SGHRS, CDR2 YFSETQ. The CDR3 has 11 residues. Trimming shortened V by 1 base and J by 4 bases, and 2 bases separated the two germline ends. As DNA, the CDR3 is TGCGCCAGCAGCTTGAGAGAGACCCAGTACTTC. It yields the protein CASSLRETQYF.

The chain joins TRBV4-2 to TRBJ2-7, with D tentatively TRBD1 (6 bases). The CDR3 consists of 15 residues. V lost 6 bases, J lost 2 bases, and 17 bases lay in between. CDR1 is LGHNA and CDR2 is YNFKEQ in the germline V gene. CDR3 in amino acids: CASSPQGQGTYEQYF. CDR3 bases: TGTGCCAGCAGTCCACAGGGCCAGGGGACCTACGAGCAGTACTTC.

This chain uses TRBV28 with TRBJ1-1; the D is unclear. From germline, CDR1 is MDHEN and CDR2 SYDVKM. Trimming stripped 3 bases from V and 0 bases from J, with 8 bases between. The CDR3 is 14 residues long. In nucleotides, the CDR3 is TGTGCCAGCAGTTTCGGCAGCATGAACACTGAAGCTTTCTTT. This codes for CASSFGSMNTEAFF.

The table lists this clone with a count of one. CDR3 protein: CASSGSPSAGANVLTF. In DNA, the CDR3 is TGTGCCAGTAGTGGTTCCCCCTCGGCTGGGGCCAACGTCCTGACTTTC. The V call is TRBV19, the J call TRBJ2-6, with D hard to call. Trimming cost V 5 bases and J 2 bases, with 13 bases left between them. This CDR3 is built from 16 residues. Germline values: CDR1 LNHDA, CDR2 SQIVND (reference sequence).

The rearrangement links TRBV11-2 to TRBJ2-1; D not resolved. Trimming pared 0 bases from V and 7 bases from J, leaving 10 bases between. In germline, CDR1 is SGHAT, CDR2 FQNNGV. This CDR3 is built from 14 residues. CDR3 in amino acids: CASSLDRALNEQFF. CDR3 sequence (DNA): TGTGCCAGCAGCTTAGATCGGGCGCTGAATGAGCAGTTCTTC.

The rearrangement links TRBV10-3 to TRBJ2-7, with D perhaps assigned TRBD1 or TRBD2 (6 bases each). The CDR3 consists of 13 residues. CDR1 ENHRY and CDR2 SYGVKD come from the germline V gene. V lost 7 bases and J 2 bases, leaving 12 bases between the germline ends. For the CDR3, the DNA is TGTGCCATCACGCCGGGGGCCCCCTACGAGCAGTACTTC. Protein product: CAITPGAPYEQYF.

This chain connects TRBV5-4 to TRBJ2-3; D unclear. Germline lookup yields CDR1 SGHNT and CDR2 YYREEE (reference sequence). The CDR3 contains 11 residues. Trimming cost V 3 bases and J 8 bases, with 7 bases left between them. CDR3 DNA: TGTGCCAGCAGCTCCAAATTTACGCAGTATTTT. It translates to CASSSKFTQYF.

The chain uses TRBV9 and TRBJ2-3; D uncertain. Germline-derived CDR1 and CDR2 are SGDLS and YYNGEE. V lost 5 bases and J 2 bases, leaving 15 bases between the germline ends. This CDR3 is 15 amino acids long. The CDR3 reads CASSEDGSLTDTQYF. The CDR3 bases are TGTGCCAGCAGTGAAGACGGGTCCCTCACAGATACGCAGTATTTT.

The CDR3 here is CASIGSVTVSYEQYF. CDR3 DNA sequence: TGTGCCAGCATTGGGTCGGTGACAGTCTCCTACGAGCAGTACTTC. This rearrangement joins TRBV28 to TRBJ2-7, with D possibly matching TRBD1 (5 bases). There are 15 residues in the CDR3. The germline CDR1 and CDR2 sequences are MDHEN and SYDVKM. V was cut by 7 bases and J by 0 bases, with 16 bases left in between. Combining the CDR3 with reference TRBV28 and TRBJ2-7 gives the whole variable domain DVKVTQSSRYLVKRTGEKVFLECVQDMDHENMFWYRQDPGLGLRLIYFSYDVKMKEKGDIPEGYSVSREKKERFSLILESASTNQTSMYLCASIGSVTVSYEQYFGPGTRLTVT.

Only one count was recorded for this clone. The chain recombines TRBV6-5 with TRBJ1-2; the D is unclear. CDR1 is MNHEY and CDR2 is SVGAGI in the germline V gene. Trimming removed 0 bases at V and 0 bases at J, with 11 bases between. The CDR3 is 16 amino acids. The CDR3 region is CASSYSYRVANYGYTF. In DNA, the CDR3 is TGTGCCAGCAGTTACTCATACCGGGTGGCTAACTATGGCTACACCTTC.

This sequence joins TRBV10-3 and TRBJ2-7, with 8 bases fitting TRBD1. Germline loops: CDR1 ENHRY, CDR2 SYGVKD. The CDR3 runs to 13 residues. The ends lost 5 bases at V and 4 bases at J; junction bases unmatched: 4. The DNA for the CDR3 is TGTGCCATCAGTTTCACAGGGGGATACGAGCAGTACTTC. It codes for CAISFTGGYEQYF.

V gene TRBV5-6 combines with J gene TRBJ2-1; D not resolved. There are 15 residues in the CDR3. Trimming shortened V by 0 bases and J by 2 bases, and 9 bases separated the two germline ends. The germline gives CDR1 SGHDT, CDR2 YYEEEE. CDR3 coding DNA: TGTGCCAGCAGCTTGGAAGGATTTACCTACAATGAGCAGTTCTTC. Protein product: CASSLEGFTYNEQFF.

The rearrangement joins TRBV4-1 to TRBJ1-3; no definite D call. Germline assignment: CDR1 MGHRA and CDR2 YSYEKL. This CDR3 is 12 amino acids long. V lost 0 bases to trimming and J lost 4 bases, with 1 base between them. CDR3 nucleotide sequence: TGCGCCAGCAGCCAAGAGGGAAACACCATATATTTT. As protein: CASSQEGNTIYF.

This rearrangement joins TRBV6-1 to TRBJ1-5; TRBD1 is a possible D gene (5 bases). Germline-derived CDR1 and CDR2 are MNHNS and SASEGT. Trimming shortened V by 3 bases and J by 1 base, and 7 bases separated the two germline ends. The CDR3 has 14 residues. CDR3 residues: CASSERQSNQPQHF. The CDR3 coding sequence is TGTGCCAGCAGTGAGAGACAGAGCAATCAGCCCCAGCATTTT.

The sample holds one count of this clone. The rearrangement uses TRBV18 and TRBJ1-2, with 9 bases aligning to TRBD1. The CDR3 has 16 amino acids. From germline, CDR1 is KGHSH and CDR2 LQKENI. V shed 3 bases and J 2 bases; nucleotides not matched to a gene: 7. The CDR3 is CASSPTNRGPNYGYTF. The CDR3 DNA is TGTGCCAGCTCACCTACTAACAGGGGGCCAAACTATGGCTACACCTTC.

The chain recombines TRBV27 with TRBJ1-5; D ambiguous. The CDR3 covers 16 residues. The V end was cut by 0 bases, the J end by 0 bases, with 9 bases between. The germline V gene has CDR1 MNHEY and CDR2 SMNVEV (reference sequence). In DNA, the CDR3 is TGTGCCAGCAGTTTATCTGGGAAACTTAGCAATCAGCCCCAGCATTTT. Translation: CASSLSGKLSNQPQHF.

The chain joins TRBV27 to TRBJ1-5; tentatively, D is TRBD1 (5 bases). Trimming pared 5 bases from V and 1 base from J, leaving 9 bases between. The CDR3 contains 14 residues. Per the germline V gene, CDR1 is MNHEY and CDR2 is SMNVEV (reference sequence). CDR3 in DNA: TGTGCCAGCAGTCCCAGGGAAAGCAATCAGCCCCAGCATTTT. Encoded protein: CASSPRESNQPQHF.

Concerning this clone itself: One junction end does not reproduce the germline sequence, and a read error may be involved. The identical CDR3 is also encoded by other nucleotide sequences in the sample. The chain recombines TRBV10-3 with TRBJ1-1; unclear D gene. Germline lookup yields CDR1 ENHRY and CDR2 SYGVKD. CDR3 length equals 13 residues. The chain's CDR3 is CAIKEPSATEAFF. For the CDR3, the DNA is TGTGCCATCAAAGAACCCTCCGCCACTGAGGCTTTCTTT.

CDR3 region: CASSLWGEQYF. In DNA, the CDR3 is TGTGCCAGCAGTTTATGGGGCGAGCAGTACTTC. The J gene is TRBJ2-7, the V gene TRBV28; D remains ambiguous. The CDR3 length is 11 residues. V dropped 0 bases and J dropped 6 bases, with 3 bases sitting between them. Germline CDR1 and CDR2: MDHEN and SYDVKM.

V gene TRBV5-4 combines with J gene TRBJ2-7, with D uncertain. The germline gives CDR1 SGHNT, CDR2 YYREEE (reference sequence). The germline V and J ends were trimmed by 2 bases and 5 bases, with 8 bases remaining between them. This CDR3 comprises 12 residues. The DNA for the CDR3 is TGTGCCAGCAGCTTCGGCGCCCACGAGCAGTACTTC. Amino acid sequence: CASSFGAHEQYF.

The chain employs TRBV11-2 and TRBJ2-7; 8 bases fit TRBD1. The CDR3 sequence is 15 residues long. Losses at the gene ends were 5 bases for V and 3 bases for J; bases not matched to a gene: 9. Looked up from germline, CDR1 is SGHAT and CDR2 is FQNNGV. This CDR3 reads CASSKAGQGYYEQYF. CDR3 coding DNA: TGTGCCAGCAGCAAAGCCGGACAGGGATACTACGAGCAGTACTTC.

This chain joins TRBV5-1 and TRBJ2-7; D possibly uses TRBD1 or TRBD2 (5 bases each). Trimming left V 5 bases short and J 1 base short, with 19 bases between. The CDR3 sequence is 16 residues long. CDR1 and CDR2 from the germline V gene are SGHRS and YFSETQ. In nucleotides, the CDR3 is TGCGCCAGCAGGGCTTATATCGGGACCACTTCCTACGAGCAGTACTTC. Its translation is CASRAYIGTTSYEQYF.

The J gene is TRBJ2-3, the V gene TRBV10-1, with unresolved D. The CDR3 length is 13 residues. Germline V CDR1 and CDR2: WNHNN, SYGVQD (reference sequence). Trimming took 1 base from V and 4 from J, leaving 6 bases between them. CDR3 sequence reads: CASSEFFPDTQYF. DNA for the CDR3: TGCGCCAGCAGTGAGTTTTTTCCAGATACGCAGTATTTT.

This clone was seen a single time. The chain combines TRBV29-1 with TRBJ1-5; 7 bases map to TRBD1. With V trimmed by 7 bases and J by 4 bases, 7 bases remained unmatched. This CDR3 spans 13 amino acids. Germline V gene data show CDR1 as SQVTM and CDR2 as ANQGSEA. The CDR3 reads CSGTTGVNQPQHF. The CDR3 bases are TGCAGCGGAACCACAGGGGTAAATCAGCCCCAGCATTTT.

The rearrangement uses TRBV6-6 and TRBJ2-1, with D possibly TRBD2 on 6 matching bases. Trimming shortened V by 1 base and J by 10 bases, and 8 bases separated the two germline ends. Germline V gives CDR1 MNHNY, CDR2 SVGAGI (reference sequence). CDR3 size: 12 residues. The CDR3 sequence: CASSYWLAEQFF. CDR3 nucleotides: TGTGCCAGCAGTTACTGGCTAGCGGAGCAGTTCTTC.

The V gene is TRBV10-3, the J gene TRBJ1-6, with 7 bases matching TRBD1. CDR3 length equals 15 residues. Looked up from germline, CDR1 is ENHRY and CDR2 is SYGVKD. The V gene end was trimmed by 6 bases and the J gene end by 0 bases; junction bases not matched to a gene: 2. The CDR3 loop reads CAIRDRSSYNSPLHF. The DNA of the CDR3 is TGTGCCATCAGGGACAGGAGCTCCTATAATTCACCCCTCCACTTT.

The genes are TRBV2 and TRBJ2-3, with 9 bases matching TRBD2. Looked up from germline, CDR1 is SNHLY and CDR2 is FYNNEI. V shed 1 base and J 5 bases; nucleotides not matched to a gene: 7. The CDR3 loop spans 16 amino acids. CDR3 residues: CASSEGLAGDRDTQYF. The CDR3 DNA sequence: TGTGCCAGCAGTGAAGGGTTAGCGGGAGATCGAGATACGCAGTATTTT. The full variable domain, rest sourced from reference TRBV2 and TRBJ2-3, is EPEVTQTPSHQVTQMGQEVILRCVPISNHLYFYWYRQILGQKVEFLVSFYNNEISEKSEIFDDQFSVERPDGSNFTLKIRSTKLEDSAMYFCASSEGLAGDRDTQYFGPGTRLTVL.